The sample holds many counts of the clone carrying this T cell receptor (beta chain). The source of the sample is a study of T cells after yellow fever vaccination. Across the whole study: Fractions containing few cells were prepared with SMART-Seq v4 Ultra Low Input.

V was pared by 3 bases and J by 6 bases, with 11 bases between. The CDR3 length is 13 residues. The germline CDR1 and CDR2 sequences are MNHEY and SVGAGI. TCRdb re-called the 5' RACE reads with MiXCR, one entry per CDR3 protein. Counted here are some 250,000 distinct CDR3 sequences, roughly 3.7% occurring once; the ten biggest clones make up approximately 18%. This sequence was found in a man between 18 and 29 years old who received the YFV17D yellow fever vaccine. V is TRBV6-5 and J is TRBJ1-2; D gene ambiguous. The material was PBMCs, obtained 15 days after the yellow fever booster vaccination. In DNA form, the CDR3 reads TGTGCCAGCAGTTATTGGCCCGTTGATGGCTACACCTTC. Encoded protein: CASSYWPVDGYTF.